What follows describes a single TCR beta chain. Its antigen has not been determined. Base qualities are missing; no much larger clone stands one base away. The sample belongs to a study of human T cells and chemical hapten exposure (dated by TCRdb to the early 2020s). General notes on the study: For sensitization, 2% DPC in acetone was applied to an approximately 2 cm by approximately 2 cm area of upper inner arm skin. Patients additionally received weekly therapeutic DPC doses to the scalp throughout the approximately 25-week study period. Patch testing on the upper back used Finn chambers containing 0.01% DPC, with scoring done after 6 days according to International Contact Dermatitis Research Group standards. The mostly female patient cohort included alopecia areata with under or over 50% scalp involvement, alopecia totalis and alopecia universalis. Libraries were combined into a pool for sequencing, and differences in TCR yield between samples came mainly from small differences in library volumes within the pool. In alopecia patients, the study followed how the peripheral blood TCR repertoire changed in vivo over primary and secondary sensitization to diphenylcyclopropenone (DPC), a hapten. Blood samples were taken from patients before sensitization (week 0) and at 2, 6 and about 24 weeks after DPC sensitization. For TCR sequencing, blood came from 25 to 30 alopecia patients at anywhere from one to four time points (pre-sensitization, 2, 6 and 24 weeks).

The junction carries 12 bases between V and J, which are trimmed by 0 bases and 5 bases respectively. As encoded in the germline V gene, CDR1 is SGHRS while CDR2 is YFSETQ. The CDR3 numbers 14 residues from cysteine through phenylalanine. Just CDR3 DNA is preserved here, 42 bases in frame from base 1. What this sample's time point label stands for: pre-sensitization, week 0. The sample's treatment or condition, from its label and the paper: therapeutic diphenylcyclopropenone sensitization with weekly scalp DPC. At every patch-test visit, the blood draw took place before the patch test was put on. Eligible patients were aged 18 to 70, diagnosed with alopecia, deemed suitable for DPC therapy, and excluded if pregnant. Total RNA was extracted from unfractionated whole blood collected in Tempus Blood RNA tubes. Receptor libraries were prepared by RACE. Sequenced using a NextSeq 500. Library preparation attached unique molecular identifiers to individual cDNA molecules for quantitative, reproducible TCR counting. For every blood RNA sample, sequencing covered both the TCR alpha and TCR beta chains. Concerning the study's data processing: A median of about 87,000 TCRs per sample was observed, with a range of roughly 20,000 to 750,000. V, J and CDR3 annotation of the TCR reads was performed with the Decombinator software suite. For the PS versus PT1 abundance plots, all samples were subsampled to the same number of TCRs (28,000). Expanded TCRs were defined as absent before sensitization and observed at least eight times at the 2-week time point. TCRdb cleaned the public reads at Q25 with fastp, built clones with MiXCR and kept in-frame beta chains. Here each entry gathers all rows of one CDR3 protein and keeps the most common genes and DNA. The V and J calls follow TCRdb's processing rather than the paper's. This sample lists approximately 370,000 distinct CDR3 sequences; around 5.5% were detected once. Clones ranked in the top ten supply less than 9% of the sample.

The paper as a whole reports these results and caveats: The number of TCRs above 1 in 1000 frequency did not change with DPC sensitization; there was no evidence of global repertoire structure alterations. All patients had alopecia, a presumed autoimmune disease, so their immune response might differ from that of healthy individuals. Repeated subsampling changed both the strength of the expansion versus patch-test correlation and the threshold at which that correlation became significant. Patch test score was positively correlated with the number of PT1 expanded TCRs, with significance at thresholds 8, 16 and 32 but not at 4. Compared with pre-sensitization or healthy control sets, expanded TCRs formed significantly more large CDR3 similarity clusters, which is consistent with antigen-driven responses.

The TCR originated in a woman between 18 and 30 years old with alopecia areata. Some clones in this sample may be carry-over from other donors' samples. The chain links TRBV5-1 with TRBJ2-7; the D gene is possibly TRBD1 or TRBD2, with 6 bases matching each. The material was whole blood, obtained in connection with sensitization to the hapten diphenylcyclopropenone (DPC). The nucleotides read TGCGCCAGCAGCTTGGAACAGGGAGGCCACGAGCAGTACTTC. Translation gives CASSLEQGGHEQYF.